The T cell receptor beta chain described here comes from a study of molecular identifiers for immune sequencing clone quantification. Germline V gene data show CDR1 as GTSNPN and CDR2 as SVGIG (reference sequence). Deletions cut 1 base from V and 0 bases from J, with 10 bases between. The CDR3 loop spans 15 amino acids. MiXCR was run by TCRdb on the PCR reads, yielding one entry per CDR3 protein. The profile covers 400,000 to 600,000 distinct CDR3 sequences, with about 22% appearing a single time and about 0.84% taken by the ten largest. In this sample, this clonotype turned up a few times. The specimen sequenced was naive CD8+ T cells from blood, with Jurkat cell RNA spiked in. Subset denoted: FACS-sorted CD8+CD4-CCR7+CD45RA+ naive T cells. The V gene is TRBV30, the J gene TRBJ1-3; D remains unclear. The sequence derives from a human donor in good health. Some libraries in this study had Jurkat cell RNA spiked in. The CDR3 region is CAWSDPNFSGNTIYF. CDR3 bases: TGTGCCTGGAGTGACCCCAATTTCTCTGGAAACACCATATATTTT.